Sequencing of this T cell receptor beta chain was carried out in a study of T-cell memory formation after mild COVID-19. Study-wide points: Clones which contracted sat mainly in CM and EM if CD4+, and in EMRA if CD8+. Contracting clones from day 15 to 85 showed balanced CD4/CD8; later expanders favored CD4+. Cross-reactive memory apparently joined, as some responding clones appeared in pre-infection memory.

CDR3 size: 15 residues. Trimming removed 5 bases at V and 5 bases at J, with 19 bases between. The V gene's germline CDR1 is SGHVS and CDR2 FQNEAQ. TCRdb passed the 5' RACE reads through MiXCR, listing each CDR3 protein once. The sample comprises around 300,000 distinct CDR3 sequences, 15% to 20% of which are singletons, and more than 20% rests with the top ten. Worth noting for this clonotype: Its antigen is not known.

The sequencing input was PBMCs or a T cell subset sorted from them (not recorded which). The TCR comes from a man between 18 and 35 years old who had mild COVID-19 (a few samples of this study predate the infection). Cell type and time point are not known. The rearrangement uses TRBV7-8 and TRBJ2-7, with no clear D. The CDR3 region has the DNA TGTGCCAGCAGCCCCCGGATGACTGGACGGGACGAGCAGTACTTC. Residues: CASSPRMTGRDEQYF.